The present T cell receptor (beta chain) was sequenced within a study of blood T cell repertoires in COVID-19 (dated by TCRdb to 2020 to 2022). For context, the study as a whole: Collaborator samples came from the United States, Italy and Spain and covered acute and convalescent phases of COVID-19. The prospective study material was composed of cDNA or gDNA derived from T cells, B-cell-depleted T cells, or PBMCs. Subjects who had been exposed to COVID-19, were actively infected with it, or had recovered from it provided the deeply sampled blood TCRbeta repertoires that made up the dataset. The repertoires were released in a freely available public database intended as a resource for research on the immune response to SARS-CoV-2. The samples were drawn from two sources: the first 160 participants of the ongoing ImmuneRACE study, and fewer than 1,500 subjects contributed by 6 global collaborators. Nearly every sample came with metadata listing a de-identified subject ID, COVID-19 status, age in years and sex. Where available, HLA class I and class II types were obtained from metadata supplied by the sample provider rather than from assay-based typing. What the work shows at the level of the full study, not this receptor alone: Clinical and demographic metadata were provided uncurated, with the amount varying by source and participant.

This clone was detected only a few times. Its antigen is unknown. No qualities accompany the bases; no much larger clone lies one base away. The immunoSEQ Assay, a bias-controlled multiplex PCR, was used to amplify TCRbeta CDR3 regions from genomic DNA. On the study's bioinformatics: Within the assay, amplification of reference gene primers was used to estimate how many nucleated cells each sample contained. Sequence reads were collapsed and filtered to measure the absolute abundance of every unique TCRbeta CDR3 rearrangement. For each sample, productive Simpson clonality was calculated by taking the square root of Simpson's diversity index across productive rearrangements. In its TCRdb copy, this immuneACCESS table keeps in-frame sequences only and misses some clones. Where compared with another copy, unresolved V genes explain less than half of these, and the others have no known cause. That table is the source of V, J and clone size, and D and trimming were worked out from the DNA. This sample is represented by about 310,000 clones; around nine tenths of them were singletons. 1% of the sample belongs to the ten largest clones.

The collaborating institutions used their own protocols to collect whole blood in K2EDTA tubes. Collaborator samples were shipped for TCRbeta analysis as frozen whole blood, isolated PBMCs, or DNA extracted from either sample type. The V and J ends are trimmed by 8 bases and 0 bases, leaving 5 bases between them. Inclusive of the bounding cysteine and phenylalanine, the CDR3 is 13 residues long. The sequence is cut down to CDR3 DNA, 39 bases in frame from base 1. Reading the germline V gene (reference sequence) gives CDR1 SEHNR and CDR2 FQNEAQ. This chain joins TRBV7-9 to TRBJ2-6; no D segment can be confidently identified. The source is a man aged 45-65 years with active or convalescent COVID-19. What was sequenced was peripheral blood. The DNA reads as follows: TGTGCCAGCGTCAGCTCTGGGGCCAACGTCCTGACTTTC. Translation gives CASVSSGANVLTF.